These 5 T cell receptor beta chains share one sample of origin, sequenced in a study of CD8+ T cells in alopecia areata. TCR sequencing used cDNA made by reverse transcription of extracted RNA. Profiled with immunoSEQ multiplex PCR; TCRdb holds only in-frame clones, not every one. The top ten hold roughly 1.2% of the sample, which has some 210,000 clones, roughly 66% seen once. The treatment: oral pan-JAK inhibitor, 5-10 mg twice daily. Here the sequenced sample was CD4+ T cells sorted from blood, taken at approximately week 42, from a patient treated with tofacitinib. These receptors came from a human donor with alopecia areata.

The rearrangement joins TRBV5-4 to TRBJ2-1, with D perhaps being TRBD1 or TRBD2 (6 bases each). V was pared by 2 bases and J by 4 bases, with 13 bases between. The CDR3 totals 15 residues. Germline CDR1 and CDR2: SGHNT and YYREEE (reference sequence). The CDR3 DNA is TGTGCCAGCAGCTTCGGGGGCCGAAATTACAATGAGCAGTTCTTC. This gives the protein CASSFGGRNYNEQFF.

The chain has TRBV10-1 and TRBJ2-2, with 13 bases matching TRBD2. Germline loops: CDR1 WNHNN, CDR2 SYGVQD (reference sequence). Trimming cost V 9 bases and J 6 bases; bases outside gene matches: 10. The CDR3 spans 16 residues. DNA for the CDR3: TGCGCCAGTGGACTAGCGGGGGCCCGCGGCGCCGGGGAGCTGTTTTTT. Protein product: CASGLAGARGAGELFF.

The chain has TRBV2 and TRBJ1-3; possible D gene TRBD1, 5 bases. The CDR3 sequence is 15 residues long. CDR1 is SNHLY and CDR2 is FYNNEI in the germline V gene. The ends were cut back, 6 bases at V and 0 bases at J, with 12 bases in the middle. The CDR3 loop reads CASRPGTSSGNTIYF. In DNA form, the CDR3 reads TGTGCCAGCAGACCTGGGACTTCCTCTGGAAACACCATATATTTT.

The CDR3 spells CASRESGSQNTEAFF. CDR3 bases: TGCGCCAGCAGGGAATCGGGATCCCAGAACACTGAAGCTTTCTTT. The V gene is TRBV10-2, the J gene TRBJ1-1; unclear D gene. The CDR3 is 15 amino acids. V was shortened by 6 bases and J by 1 base, with 15 bases between the two germline ends. Germline V CDR1 and CDR2: WSHSY, SAAADI.

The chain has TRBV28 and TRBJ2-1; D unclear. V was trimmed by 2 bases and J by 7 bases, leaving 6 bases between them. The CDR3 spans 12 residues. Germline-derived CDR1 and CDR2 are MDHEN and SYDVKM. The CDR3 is CASSLERNEQFF. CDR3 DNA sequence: TGTGCCAGCAGTTTAGAACGAAATGAGCAGTTCTTC.